A few counts support the clone carrying this TCR beta chain. As yet, its antigen is unknown. Survey level was the resolution at which the v3.0 immunoSEQ assay ran. Generated by immunoSEQ multiplex PCR, the TCRdb table keeps only in-frame clones and is missing some. The top ten hold less than 9.5% of the sample, which has approximately 21,000 clones, around 81% seen once. These data come from a study of long-term antiretroviral therapy in people with HIV. The CDR3 totals 14 residues. The germline V gene has CDR1 MNHEY and CDR2 SMNVEV (reference sequence). The V end was cut by 1 base, the J end by 4 bases, with 10 bases between. Regarding the study as a whole: Diversity measured after ART increased yet remained under transplant donor controls.

The chain is built from TRBV27 and TRBJ1-2; D not certain. The receptor comes from a man aged 30 to 39 with HIV. The sample here was unsorted PBMCs, taken 1.5 years after starting antiretroviral therapy. CDR3 loop: CASSLFGTTYGYTF. CDR3 in DNA: TGTGCCAGCAGTTTATTTGGAACTACCTATGGCTACACCTTC.